This entry lists 15 T cell receptor beta chains sequenced from one sample in a study of cytomegalovirus exposure and HLA in healthy donors. A multiplex PCR was run with 60 Vbeta primers and 13 Jbeta primers. The protocol was immunoSEQ multiplex PCR, while the TCRdb copy is restricted to in-frame clones and leaves out a portion. The sample gives 130,000 to 150,000 clones, roughly 80% of which show up once; about 3% is in the top ten. Sequenced input: PBMCs. The receptors shown here come from a man in his forties in good health and CMV-seropositive.

This clone was detected only a few times. The rearrangement links TRBV28 to TRBJ1-2; TRBD1 agrees at 7 bases. The junction had 8 bases not matched to a gene; V was cut back by 6 bases and J by 4 bases. Germline V lookup: CDR1 MDHEN, CDR2 SYDVKM. This CDR3 spans 14 amino acids. This chain's CDR3 is CASSPRTGGYGYTF. The CDR3 DNA sequence: TGTGCCAGCAGCCCTAGGACAGGAGGCTATGGCTACACCTTC.

This clone came up a few times. This same CDR3 is encoded by further DNA sequences in the sample. J is TRBJ1-1 and V is TRBV27, with D uncertain. CDR1 MNHEY and CDR2 SMNVEV come from the germline V gene (reference sequence). The CDR3 has 14 amino acids. Trimming stripped 3 bases from V and 1 base from J, with 9 bases between. The chain's CDR3 is CASSLQARNTEAFF. In DNA form, the CDR3 reads TGTGCCAGCAGTTTGCAGGCGAGGAACACTGAAGCTTTCTTT.

J is TRBJ1-6 and V is TRBV7-9; a weak D match, TRBD1 (5 bases). V shed 5 bases and J shed 10 bases, with 12 bases lying between them. CDR1 is SEHNR, CDR2 FQNEAQ, per germline (reference sequence). The CDR3 totals 13 residues. The CDR3 loop reads CASSQLEGSPLHF. The CDR3 nucleotides read TGTGCCAGCAGCCAACTGGAGGGGTCACCCCTCCACTTT.

The rearrangement joins TRBV20-1 to TRBJ1-1, with a weak D call TRBD1 (5 bases). Germline CDR1 reads DFQATT; CDR2 reads SNEGSKA (reference sequence). The CDR3 spans 11 residues. The CDR3 DNA reads as TGCAGGCCAGCGAAGGGGACTGAAGCTTTCTTT. Translated, it gives CRPAKGTEAFF.

This chain links TRBV7-8 with TRBJ2-7; the match to TRBD2 covers 12 bases. Trimming removed 5 bases from V and 4 bases from J; junction bases left unmatched: 3. CDR1 and CDR2 (germline): SGHVS, FQNEAQ. CDR3 length: 14 amino acids. Here the CDR3 DNA reads TGTGCCAGCAGCCCCGGACTAGCGGGATACGAGCAGTACTTC. Translation gives CASSPGLAGYEQYF. The whole variable domain, filled in from reference TRBV7-8 and TRBJ2-7, reads GAGVSQSPRYKVAKRGQDVALRCDPISGHVSLFWYQQALGQGPEFLTYFQNEAQLDKSGLPSDRFFAERPEGSVSTLKIQRTQQEDSAVYLCASSPGLAGYEQYFGPGTRLTVT.

This clone occurred a few times. This sequence joins TRBV7-3 and TRBJ2-3, with D possibly being TRBD1 (5 bases). Germline CDR1 SGHTA, CDR2 FQGTGA. Trimming left V 3 bases short and J 3 bases short, with 7 bases between. This CDR3 has 13 residues. CDR3 nucleotides: TGTGCCAGCAGCTTCAGGGAAACAGATACGCAGTATTTT. It yields the protein CASSFRETDTQYF.

The chain couples TRBV7-6 to TRBJ2-3; 7 nucleotides agree with TRBD1. Per the germline V gene, CDR1 is SGHVS and CDR2 is FNYEAQ. J gave up 0 bases and V 4 bases, and 4 bases lay outside the gene matches. The CDR3 sequence is 15 residues long. The CDR3 DNA reads as TGTGCCAGCAGCTGGGGACAGAAGAGCACAGATACGCAGTATTTT. Translating it yields CASSWGQKSTDTQYF.

V is TRBV6-5 and J is TRBJ2-3; perhaps TRBD2 as D (7 bases). V was cut by 2 bases and J by 5 bases, with 14 bases left in between. The CDR3 has 15 amino acids. CDR1 and CDR2 (germline): MNHEY, SVGAGI. The CDR3 reads CASSYSGTRGDTQYF. The CDR3 DNA is TGTGCCAGCAGTTACAGCGGGACACGGGGAGATACGCAGTATTTT.

The chain carries TRBV28 and TRBJ1-2, with TRBD1 identical over 7 bases. The CDR3 runs 17 residues. The germline gives CDR1 MDHEN, CDR2 SYDVKM. V gave up 7 bases and J gave up 1 base; unmatched junction bases: 15. The CDR3 region has the DNA TGTGCCAGCACCAACAGGGACAGACTTAAACTTAACTATGGCTACACCTTC. Its translation is CASTNRDRLKLNYGYTF.

The rearrangement links TRBV5-1 to TRBJ1-4; 9 nucleotides agree with TRBD1. Per germline, CDR1 SGHRS and CDR2 YFSETQ. After removal of 0 bases from V and 8 bases from J, the junction contained 11 bases not matched to a gene. The CDR3 has 17 residues. As DNA, the CDR3 is TGCGCCAGCAGCTTGGCCGGGACACCGGGACAGGGCGAAAAACTGTTTTTT. Amino acid sequence: CASSLAGTPGQGEKLFF.

This chain uses TRBV4-2 with TRBJ2-1, with D possibly matching TRBD2 (5 bases). The CDR3 sequence is 18 residues long. Germline-derived CDR1 and CDR2 are LGHNA and YNFKEQ. V was shortened by 0 bases and J by 11 bases, with 26 bases between the two germline ends. The CDR3 bases are TGTGCCAGCAGCCAAGAGTGGGCGTCCGGGGAAAGTCGAATGAAGCAGTTCTTC. It encodes CASSQEWASGESRMKQFF.

V gene TRBV27 combines with J gene TRBJ2-3; a possible D gene is TRBD2 (5 bases). The CDR3 is made up of 16 amino acids. CDR1 is MNHEY, CDR2 SMNVEV, per germline (reference sequence). V lost 2 bases and J 4 bases, leaving 16 bases between the germline ends. CDR3 loop: CASSLEGSTLPDTQYF. Written as DNA, the CDR3 is TGTGCCAGCAGTTTAGAGGGATCGACTTTACCAGATACGCAGTATTTT.

This chain links TRBV5-1 with TRBJ2-1; the match to TRBD2 covers 7 bases. The CDR3 totals 17 residues. Germline V gene sequence: CDR1 SGHRS, CDR2 YFSETQ. V shed 2 bases, J shed 1 base, and the junction held 9 bases outside the gene matches. The CDR3 nucleotides are TGCGCCAGCAGCTTTGGGGCGGGAGCTGGGTCCTACAATGAGCAGTTCTTC. This codes for CASSFGAGAGSYNEQFF. Supplemented by reference TRBV5-1 and TRBJ2-1, the full variable domain reads KAGVTQTPRYLIKTRGQQVTLSCSPISGHRSVSWYQQTPGQGLQFLFEYFSETQRNKGNFPGRFSGRQFSNSRSEMNVSTLELGDSALYLCASSFGAGAGSYNEQFFGPGTRLTVL.

This clone is a singleton in its sample. V and J are TRBV4-3 and TRBJ2-7; TRBD2 matches at 12 bases. The CDR3 has 19 amino acids. Germline V gene data show CDR1 as LGHNA and CDR2 as YSLEER. V trimming: 0 bases; J trimming: 2 bases; junction bases outside the gene matches: 11. CDR3 DNA: TGCGCCAGCAGCCAAGATGGCCCAACTAGCGGGAGGATCACCTACGAGCAGTACTTC. It yields the protein CASSQDGPTSGRITYEQYF.

The V and J genes are TRBV7-2 and TRBJ2-1; 7 bases map to TRBD1. This CDR3 is built from 15 residues. Germline assignment: CDR1 SGHTA and CDR2 FQGNSA. J gave up 0 bases and V 3 bases, and 2 bases lay outside the gene matches. The CDR3 nucleotides read TGTGCCAGCAGCTTCCCAGGGGGCTCCTACAATGAGCAGTTCTTC. Encoded protein: CASSFPGGSYNEQFF.